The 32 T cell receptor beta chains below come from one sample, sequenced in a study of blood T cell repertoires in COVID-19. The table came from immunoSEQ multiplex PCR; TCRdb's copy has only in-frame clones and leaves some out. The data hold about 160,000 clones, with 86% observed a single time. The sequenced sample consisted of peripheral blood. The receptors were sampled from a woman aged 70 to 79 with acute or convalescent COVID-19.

In nucleotides, the CDR3 is TGTGCCAGCAGCCATCGAGTCGGCGGGGGGCGCTCCTACAATGAGCAGTTCTTC. It translates to CASSHRVGGGRSYNEQFF. The rearrangement joins TRBV3-1 (or the pseudogene TRBV3-2) to TRBJ2-1, with 8 bases matching TRBD2. Per the germline V gene, CDR1 is LGHDT and CDR2 is YNNKEL (reference sequence). The CDR3 is made up of 18 amino acids. V was clipped by 3 bases and J by 0 bases; unmatched bases: 10.

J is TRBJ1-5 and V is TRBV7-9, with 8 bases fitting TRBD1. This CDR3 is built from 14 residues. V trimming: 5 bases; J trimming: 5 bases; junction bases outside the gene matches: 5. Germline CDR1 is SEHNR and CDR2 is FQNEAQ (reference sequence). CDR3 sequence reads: CASSRTGGDQPQHF. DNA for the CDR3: TGTGCCAGCAGCCGTACAGGGGGTGATCAGCCCCAGCATTTT.

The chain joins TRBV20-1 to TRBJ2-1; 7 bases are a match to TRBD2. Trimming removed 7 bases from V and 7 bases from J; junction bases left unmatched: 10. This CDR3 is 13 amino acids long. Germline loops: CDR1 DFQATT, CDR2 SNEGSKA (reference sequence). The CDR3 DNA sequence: TGCAGTGTTAGTGCGGGAGCTGGGAATGAGCAGTTCTTC. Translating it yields CSVSAGAGNEQFF.

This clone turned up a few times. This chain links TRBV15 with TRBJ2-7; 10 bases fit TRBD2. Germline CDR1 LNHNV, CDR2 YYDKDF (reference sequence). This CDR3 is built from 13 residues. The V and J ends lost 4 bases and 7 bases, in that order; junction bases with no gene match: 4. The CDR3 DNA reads TGTGCCACCAGCATCCTAGCGGGAGTTGAGCAGTACTTC. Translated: CATSILAGVEQYF. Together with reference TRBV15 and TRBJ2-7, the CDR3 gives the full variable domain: DAMVIQNPRYQVTQFGKPVTLSCSQTLNHNVMYWYQQKSSQAPKLLFHYYDKDFNNEADTPDNFQSRRPNTSFCFLDIRSPGLGDTAMYLCATSILAGVEQYFGPGTRLTVT.

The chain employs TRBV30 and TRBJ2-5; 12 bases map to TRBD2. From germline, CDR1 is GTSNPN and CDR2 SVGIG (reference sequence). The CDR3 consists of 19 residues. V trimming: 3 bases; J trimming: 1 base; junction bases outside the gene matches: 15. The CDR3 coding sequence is TGTGCCTGGAGCGACCGGACTAGCGGGACCCGACGTTTCCAAGAGACCCAGTACTTC. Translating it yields CAWSDRTSGTRRFQETQYF.

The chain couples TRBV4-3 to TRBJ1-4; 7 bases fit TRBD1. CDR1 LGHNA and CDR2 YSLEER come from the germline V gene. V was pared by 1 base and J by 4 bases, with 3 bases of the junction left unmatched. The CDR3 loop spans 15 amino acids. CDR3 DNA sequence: TGCGCCAGCAGCCAAGGGACAGGAGTTAATGAAAAACTGTTTTTT. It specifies CASSQGTGVNEKLFF.

The CDR3 protein is CASSVDGREGTEAFF. In DNA, the CDR3 is TGTGCCAGCAGCGTAGATGGCAGGGAGGGTACTGAAGCTTTCTTT. This sequence joins TRBV9 and TRBJ1-1, with D possibly matching TRBD1 (5 bases). The CDR3 covers 15 residues. Trimming left V 0 bases short and J 5 bases short, with 14 bases between. Looked up from germline, CDR1 is SGDLS and CDR2 is YYNGEE.

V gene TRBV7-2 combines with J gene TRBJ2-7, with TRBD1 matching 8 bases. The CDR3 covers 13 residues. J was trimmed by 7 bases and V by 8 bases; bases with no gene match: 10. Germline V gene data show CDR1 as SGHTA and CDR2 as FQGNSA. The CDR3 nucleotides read TGTGCCAGCGCTCTCCAGGGGGCAAGGGAGCAGTACTTC. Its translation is CASALQGAREQYF.

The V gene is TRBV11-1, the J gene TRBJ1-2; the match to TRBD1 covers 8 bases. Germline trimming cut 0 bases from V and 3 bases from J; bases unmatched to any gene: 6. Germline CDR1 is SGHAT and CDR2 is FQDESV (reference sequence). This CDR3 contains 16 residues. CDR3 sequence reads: CASSLAPTGGDYGYTF. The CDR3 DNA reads TGTGCCAGCAGCTTAGCGCCTACAGGGGGAGACTATGGCTACACCTTC.

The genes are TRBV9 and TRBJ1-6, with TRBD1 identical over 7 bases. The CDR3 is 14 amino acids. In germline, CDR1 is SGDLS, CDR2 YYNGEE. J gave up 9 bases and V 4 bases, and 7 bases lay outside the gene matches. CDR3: CASSLGQSRSPLHF. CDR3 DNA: TGTGCCAGCAGCCTGGGACAGTCGCGTTCACCCCTCCACTTT.

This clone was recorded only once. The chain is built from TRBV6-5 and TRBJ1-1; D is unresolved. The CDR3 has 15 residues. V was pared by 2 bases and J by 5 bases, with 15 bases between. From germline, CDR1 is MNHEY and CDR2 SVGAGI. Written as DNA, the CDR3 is TGTGCCAGCAGTTACCGGGGTAGTATGGGTACTGAAGCTTTCTTT. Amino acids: CASSYRGSMGTEAFF.

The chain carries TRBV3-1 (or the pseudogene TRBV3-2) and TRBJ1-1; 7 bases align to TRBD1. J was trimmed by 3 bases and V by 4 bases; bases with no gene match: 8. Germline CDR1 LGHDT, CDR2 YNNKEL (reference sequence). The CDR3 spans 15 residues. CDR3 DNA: TGTGCCAGCAGCCCGCTATTCGGACAGGACACTGAAGCTTTCTTT. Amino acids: CASSPLFGQDTEAFF.

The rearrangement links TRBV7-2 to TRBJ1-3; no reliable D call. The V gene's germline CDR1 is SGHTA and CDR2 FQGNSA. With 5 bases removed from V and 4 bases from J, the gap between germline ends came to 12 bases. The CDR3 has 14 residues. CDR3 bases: TGTGCCAGCAGCACCGGTTTGTCCGGAAACACCATATATTTT. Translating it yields CASSTGLSGNTIYF.

The CDR3, as DNA: TGTGCCAGCAGCCAAGCAAGCGGAACCTCCTACAATGAGCAGTTCTTC. This codes for CASSQASGTSYNEQFF. The rearrangement joins TRBV4-2 to TRBJ2-1, with D maybe TRBD2 (5 bases). The germline V and J ends were trimmed by 1 base and 0 bases, with 10 bases remaining between them. The CDR3 length is 16 residues. Germline V CDR1 and CDR2: LGHNA, YNFKEQ.

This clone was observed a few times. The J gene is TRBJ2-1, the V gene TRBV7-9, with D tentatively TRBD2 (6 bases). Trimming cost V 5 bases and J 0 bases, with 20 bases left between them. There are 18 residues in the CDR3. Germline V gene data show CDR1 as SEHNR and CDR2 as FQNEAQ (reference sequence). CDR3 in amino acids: CASSRGVLALGSYNEQFF. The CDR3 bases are TGTGCCAGCAGCCGCGGCGTACTAGCTTTAGGCTCCTACAATGAGCAGTTCTTC.

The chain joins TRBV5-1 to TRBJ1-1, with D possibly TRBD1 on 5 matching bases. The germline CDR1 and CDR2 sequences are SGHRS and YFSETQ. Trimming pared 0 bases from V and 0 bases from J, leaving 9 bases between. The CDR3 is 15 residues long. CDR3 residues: CASSLEGAVNTEAFF. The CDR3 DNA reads TGCGCCAGCAGCTTGGAAGGGGCAGTGAACACTGAAGCTTTCTTT.

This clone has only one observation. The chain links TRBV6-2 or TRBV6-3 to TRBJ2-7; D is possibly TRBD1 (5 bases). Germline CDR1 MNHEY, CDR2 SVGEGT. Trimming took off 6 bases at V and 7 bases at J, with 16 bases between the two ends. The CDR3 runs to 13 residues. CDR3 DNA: TGTGCCAGCAGCCAAGGACATTCGGCTGAGCAGTACTTC. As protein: CASSQGHSAEQYF.

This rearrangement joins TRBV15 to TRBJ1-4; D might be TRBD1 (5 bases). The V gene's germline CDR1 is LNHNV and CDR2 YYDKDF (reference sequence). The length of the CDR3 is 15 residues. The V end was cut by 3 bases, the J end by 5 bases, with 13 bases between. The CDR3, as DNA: TGTGCCACCAGCAGGGAACAGACAGAGAATGAAAAACTGTTTTTT. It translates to CATSREQTENEKLFF.

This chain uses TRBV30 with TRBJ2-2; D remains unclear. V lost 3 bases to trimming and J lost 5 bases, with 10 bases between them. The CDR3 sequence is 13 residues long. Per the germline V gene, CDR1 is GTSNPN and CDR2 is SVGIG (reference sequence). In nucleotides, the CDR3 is TGTGCCTGGAGCACAGTCAGTACCGGGGAGCTGTTTTTT. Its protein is CAWSTVSTGELFF. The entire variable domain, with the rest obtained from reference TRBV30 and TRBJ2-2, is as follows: SQTIHQWPATLVQPVGSPLSLECTVEGTSNPNLYWYRQAAGRGLQLLFYSVGIGQISSEVPQNLSASRPQDRQFILSSKKLLLSDSGFYLCAWSTVSTGELFFGEGSRLTVL.

The CDR3 bases are TGTGCCACCAGTGCCAGGGACTCAGATACGCAGTATTTT. It specifies CATSARDSDTQYF. This chain connects TRBV24-1 to TRBJ2-3; a possible D gene is TRBD2 (6 bases). This CDR3 spans 13 amino acids. Germline V lookup: CDR1 KGHDR, CDR2 SFDVKD. Trimming took off 5 bases at V and 4 bases at J, with 9 bases between the two ends.

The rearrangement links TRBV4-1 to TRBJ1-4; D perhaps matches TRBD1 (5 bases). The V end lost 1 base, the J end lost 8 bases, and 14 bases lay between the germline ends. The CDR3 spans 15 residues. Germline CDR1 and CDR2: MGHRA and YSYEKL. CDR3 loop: CASSQGGPTKEKLFF. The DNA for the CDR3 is TGCGCCAGCAGCCAAGGGGGCCCCACCAAGGAAAAACTGTTTTTT.

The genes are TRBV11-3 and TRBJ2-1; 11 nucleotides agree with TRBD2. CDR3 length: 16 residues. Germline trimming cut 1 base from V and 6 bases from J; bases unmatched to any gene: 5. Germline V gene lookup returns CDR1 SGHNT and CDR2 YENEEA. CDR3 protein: CASSLGLAGTFNEQFF. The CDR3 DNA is TGTGCCAGCAGCTTAGGACTAGCGGGAACTTTCAATGAGCAGTTCTTC.

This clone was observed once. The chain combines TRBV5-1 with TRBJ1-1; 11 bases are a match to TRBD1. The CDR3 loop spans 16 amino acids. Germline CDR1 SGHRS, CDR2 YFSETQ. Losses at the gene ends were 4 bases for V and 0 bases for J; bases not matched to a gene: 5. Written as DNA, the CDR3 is TGCGCCAGCAGCGCGGGGACAGGGGGACTGAACACTGAAGCTTTCTTT. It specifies CASSAGTGGLNTEAFF.

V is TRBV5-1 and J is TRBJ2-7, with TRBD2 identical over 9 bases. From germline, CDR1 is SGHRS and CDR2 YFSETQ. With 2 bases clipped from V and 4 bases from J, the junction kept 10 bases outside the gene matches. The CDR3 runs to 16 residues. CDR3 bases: TGCGCCAGCAGCTTTCTCCCGGGACTAGCTTTGTACGAGCAGTACTTC. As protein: CASSFLPGLALYEQYF.

The chain's CDR3 is CASNRGLTDTQYF. The CDR3 DNA follows: TGCGCCAGCAACAGGGGGCTCACAGATACGCAGTATTTT. This sequence joins TRBV5-1 and TRBJ2-3; the match to TRBD1 covers 9 bases. The CDR3 sequence is 13 residues long. After removal of 6 bases from V and 2 bases from J, the junction contained 1 base not matched to a gene. In germline, CDR1 is SGHRS, CDR2 YFSETQ.

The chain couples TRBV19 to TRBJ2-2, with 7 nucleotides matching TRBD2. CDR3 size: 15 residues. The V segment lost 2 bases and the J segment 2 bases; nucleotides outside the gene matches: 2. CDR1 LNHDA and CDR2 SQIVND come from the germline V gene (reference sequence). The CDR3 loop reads CASSIRTRNTGELFF. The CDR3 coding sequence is TGTGCCAGTAGTATACGGACTAGAAACACCGGGGAGCTGTTTTTT.

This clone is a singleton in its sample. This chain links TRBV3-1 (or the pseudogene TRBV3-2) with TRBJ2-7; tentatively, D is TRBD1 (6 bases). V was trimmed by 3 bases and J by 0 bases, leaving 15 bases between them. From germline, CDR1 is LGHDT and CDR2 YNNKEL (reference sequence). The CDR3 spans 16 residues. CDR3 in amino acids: CASSHGRSTGSYEQYF. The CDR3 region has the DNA TGTGCCAGCAGCCATGGGCGATCGACAGGCTCCTACGAGCAGTACTTC.

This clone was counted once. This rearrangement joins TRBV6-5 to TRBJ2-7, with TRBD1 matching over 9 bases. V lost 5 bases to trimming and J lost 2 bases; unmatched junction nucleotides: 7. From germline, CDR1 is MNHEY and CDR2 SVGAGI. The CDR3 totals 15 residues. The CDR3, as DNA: TGTGCCAGCAGTCTTAGGGACAGGGCTCCCTACGAGCAGTACTTC. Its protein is CASSLRDRAPYEQYF.

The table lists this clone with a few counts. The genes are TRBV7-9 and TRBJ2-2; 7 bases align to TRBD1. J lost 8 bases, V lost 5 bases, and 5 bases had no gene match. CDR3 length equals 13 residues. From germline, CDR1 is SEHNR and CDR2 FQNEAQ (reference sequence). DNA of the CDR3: TGTGCCAGCAGCGGAACAGGGGAAGGGGAGCTGTTTTTT. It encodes CASSGTGEGELFF.

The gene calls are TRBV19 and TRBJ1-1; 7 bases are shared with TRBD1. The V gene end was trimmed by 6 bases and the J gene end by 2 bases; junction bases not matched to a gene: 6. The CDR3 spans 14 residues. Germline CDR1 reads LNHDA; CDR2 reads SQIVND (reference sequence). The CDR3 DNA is TGTGCCAGTAGGCATAGACAGGGAAACACTGAAGCTTTCTTT. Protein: CASRHRQGNTEAFF.

In nucleotides, the CDR3 is TGTGCCAGCAGCTCACCCATGAGGAGAGAGACCCAGTACTTC. Encoded protein: CASSSPMRRETQYF. The rearrangement links TRBV7-2 to TRBJ2-5; D is unresolved. CDR1 SGHTA and CDR2 FQGNSA come from the germline V gene. This CDR3 comprises 14 residues. The ends were cut back, 4 bases at V and 4 bases at J, with 13 bases in the middle.

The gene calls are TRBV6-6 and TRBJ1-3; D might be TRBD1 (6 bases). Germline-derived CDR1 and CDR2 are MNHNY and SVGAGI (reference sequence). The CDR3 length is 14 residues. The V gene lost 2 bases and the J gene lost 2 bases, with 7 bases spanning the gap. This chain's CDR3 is CASSYDRTGNTIYF. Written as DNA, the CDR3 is TGTGCCAGCAGTTACGACAGGACTGGAAACACCATATATTTT.